These 12 T cell receptor beta chains were sequenced from one sample in a study of blood T cell repertoires in COVID-19. Sequencing used immunoSEQ multiplex PCR; TCRdb keeps in-frame clones, though not all of them. This sample has about 88,000 clones, with roughly 88% found just once. Sequencing was carried out using peripheral blood. The receptors originated from a human donor in a cohort sampled during active COVID-19.

CDR3: CASSSRLAHYEQYF. CDR3 in DNA: TGTGCCAGCAGTTCCAGACTCGCTCACTACGAGCAGTACTTC. The chain joins TRBV27 to TRBJ2-7, with no clear D. This CDR3 has 14 residues. V dropped 4 bases and J dropped 3 bases, with 13 bases sitting between them. The germline V gene encodes CDR1 MNHEY and CDR2 SMNVEV (reference sequence).

This clone was observed many times. The chain combines TRBV19 with TRBJ2-7; 10 bases are a match to TRBD1. Germline lookup yields CDR1 LNHDA and CDR2 SQIVND (reference sequence). This CDR3 is 14 amino acids long. V was pared by 5 bases and J by 6 bases, with 7 bases of the junction left unmatched. This chain's CDR3 is CASSGWTGGREQYF. CDR3 in DNA: TGTGCCAGTAGTGGGTGGACAGGGGGTCGCGAGCAGTACTTC.

The J gene is TRBJ2-1, the V gene TRBV21-1; the table's TRBD2 call for D was not verified on the DNA. TRBV21-1 counts as a pseudogene. This CDR3 spans 17 amino acids. The CDR3 DNA reads as TGTGCCAGTAATACAGCGGGGGGACGGCAGGGAAGCCATGAGCAGTTCTTC. It is translated as CASNTAGGRQGSHEQFF.

This chain uses TRBV5-1 with TRBJ2-1; 10 bases line up with TRBD2. Per germline, CDR1 SGHRS and CDR2 YFSETQ. V was clipped by 0 bases and J by 7 bases; unmatched bases: 10. The CDR3 is made up of 17 amino acids. DNA of the CDR3: TGCGCCAGCAGCTTGGCCATCCTAGCGGGGGCTAGTAATGAGCAGTTCTTC. It specifies CASSLAILAGASNEQFF.

The CDR3 is CASSMGADYGYTF. The CDR3 bases are TGTGCCAGCTCAATGGGCGCCGACTATGGCTACACCTTC. The J gene is TRBJ1-2, the V gene TRBV6-5; D call uncertain. Germline assignment: CDR1 MNHEY and CDR2 SVGAGI. The length of the CDR3 is 13 residues. The V and J ends lost 8 bases and 3 bases respectively, with 13 bases between them.

Only one count was recorded for this clone. V gene TRBV19 combines with J gene TRBJ1-2; weak D call: TRBD1 (6 bases). V was shortened by 7 bases and J by 6 bases, with 15 bases between the two germline ends. Germline loops: CDR1 LNHDA, CDR2 SQIVND (reference sequence). The CDR3 extends over 13 amino acids. CDR3 in amino acids: CASTSGGGDGYTF. The CDR3 nucleotides are TGTGCCAGTACCTCTGGAGGGGGGGATGGCTACACCTTC.

V and J are TRBV4-3 and TRBJ2-7, with D hard to call. CDR1 LGHNA and CDR2 YSLEER come from the germline V gene. Between the trimmed V and J ends, which lost 0 bases and 0 bases, there was a span of 9 bases. This CDR3 is 15 amino acids long. In nucleotides, the CDR3 is TGCGCCAGCAGCCAAGAAAAGTTTAGCTCCTACGAGCAGTACTTC. Amino acid sequence: CASSQEKFSSYEQYF.

The chain employs TRBV5-6 and TRBJ1-1, with D uncertain. CDR1 is SGHDT, CDR2 YYEEEE, per germline. The CDR3 has 12 amino acids. Trimming pared 2 bases from V and 9 bases from J, leaving 11 bases between. CDR3 sequence reads: CASSFMPHKAFF. CDR3 DNA: TGTGCCAGCAGCTTTATGCCTCACAAAGCTTTCTTT.

The chain is built from TRBV2 and TRBJ2-1, with 10 bases aligning to TRBD2. The CDR3 is 17 residues long. The junction had 14 bases not matched to a gene; V was cut back by 7 bases and J by 5 bases. Germline CDR1 and CDR2: SNHLY and FYNNEI. Written as DNA, the CDR3 is TGTGCCAGCATGACCGCCCGTCGGACTAGCGGAGACAATGAGCAGTTCTTC. Translation: CASMTARRTSGDNEQFF. Complete variable domain (other parts from reference TRBV2 and TRBJ2-1): EPEVTQTPSHQVTQMGQEVILRCVPISNHLYFYWYRQILGQKVEFLVSFYNNEISEKSEIFDDQFSVERPDGSNFTLKIRSTKLEDSAMYFCASMTARRTSGDNEQFFGPGTRLTVL.

The genes are TRBV7-9 and TRBJ1-5; 10 bases fit TRBD1. Germline CDR1 reads SEHNR; CDR2 reads FQNEAQ (reference sequence). With 1 base clipped from V and 9 bases from J, the junction kept 3 bases outside the gene matches. The CDR3 has 14 amino acids. This chain's CDR3 is CASSLGTGGRPQHF. Written as DNA, the CDR3 is TGTGCCAGCAGCTTAGGGACAGGGGGACGGCCCCAGCATTTT.

The chain couples TRBV5-1 to TRBJ2-2, with 10 positions matching TRBD1. Germline loops: CDR1 SGHRS, CDR2 YFSETQ. The CDR3 spans 15 residues. The junction had 2 bases not matched to a gene; V was cut back by 3 bases and J by 3 bases. DNA of the CDR3: TGCGCCAGCAGCTGGACAGGGGGATACACCGGGGAGCTGTTTTTT. Amino acid sequence: CASSWTGGYTGELFF.

This clone was recorded a few times. V is TRBV28 and J is TRBJ2-7; 7 bases match TRBD2. The germline CDR1 and CDR2 sequences are MDHEN and SYDVKM. Trimming took 2 bases from V and 5 from J; bases not matched to a gene: 12. This CDR3 has 16 residues. Here the CDR3 DNA reads TGTGCCAGCAGTTTAAGAACGACTAGCAGTCTCAACGAGCAGTACTTC. Its protein product is CASSLRTTSSLNEQYF.